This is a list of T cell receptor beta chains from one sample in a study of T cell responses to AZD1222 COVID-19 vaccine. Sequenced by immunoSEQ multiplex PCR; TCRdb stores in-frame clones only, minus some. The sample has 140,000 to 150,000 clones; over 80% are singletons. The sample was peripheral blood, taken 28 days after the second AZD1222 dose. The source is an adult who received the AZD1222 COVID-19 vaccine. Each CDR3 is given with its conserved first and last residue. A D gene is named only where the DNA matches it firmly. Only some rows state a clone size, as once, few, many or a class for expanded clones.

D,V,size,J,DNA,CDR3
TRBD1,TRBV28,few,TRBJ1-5,TGTGCCAGCAGGGCTGGGACAGGGGGCTCCCATCAGCCCCAGCATTTT,CASRAGTGGSHQPQHF
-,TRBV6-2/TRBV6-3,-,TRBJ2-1,TGTGCCAGCAGTTACTCTAGCCCCTACAATGAGCAGTTCTTC,CASSYSSPYNEQFF
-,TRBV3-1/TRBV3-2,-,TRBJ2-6,TGTGCCAGCACAGGAACGGCTTCTTCTGGGGCCAACGTCCTGACTTTC,CASTGTASSGANVLTF
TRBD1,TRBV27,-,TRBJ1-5,TGTGCCAGCAGTCGACAGGGGGAGATTCAGCCCCAGCATTTT,CASSRQGEIQPQHF
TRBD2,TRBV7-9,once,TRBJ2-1,TGTGCCAGCAGCTTACAGGGCGGGAGCGGGAGAGGATTTTGGGAGCAGTTCTTC,CASSLQGGSGRGFWEQFF
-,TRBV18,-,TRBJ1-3,TGTGCCAGCTCACCATGGACCCACTCTGGAAACACCATATATTTT,CASSPWTHSGNTIYF
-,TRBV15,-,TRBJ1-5,TGTGCCACCAGCAGTCTACACAATCAGCCCCAGCATTTT,CATSSLHNQPQHF
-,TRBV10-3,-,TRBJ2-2,TGTGCCATCAGTCCTCGGGACTCCGGAGGCGCCGGGGAGCTGTTTTTT,CAISPRDSGGAGELFF
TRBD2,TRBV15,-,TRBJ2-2,TGTGCCACCAGCAGAGTAGTTCCCGTACTAGCGGGAGTACACACCGGGGAGCTGTTTTTT,CATSRVVPVLAGVHTGELFF
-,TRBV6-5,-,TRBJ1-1,TGTGCCAGCAGTCGGACCGTGAACACTGAAGCTTTCTTT,CASSRTVNTEAFF
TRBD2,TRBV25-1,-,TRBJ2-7,TGTGCCAGCAGTGGAACAAGGCGAGGCGGGAGATTATCCTACGAGCAGTACTTC,CASSGTRRGGRLSYEQYF
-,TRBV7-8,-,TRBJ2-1,TGTGCCAGCAGCTTGGAAGAGGGGAAAATTGAGCAGTTCTTC,CASSLEEGKIEQFF
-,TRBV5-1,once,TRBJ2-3,TGCGCCAGCAGCCTAGGTGGGGCCAGCACAGATACGCAGTATTTT,CASSLGGASTDTQYF
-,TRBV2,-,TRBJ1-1,TGTGCCAGCGGGGAGGGGCTCGCTTTCTTT,CASGEGLAFF
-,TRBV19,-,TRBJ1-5,TGTGCCACCCGTATAGGGCATAGCAATCAGCCCCAGCATTTT,CATRIGHSNQPQHF
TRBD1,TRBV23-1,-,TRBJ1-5,TGCGCCAGCAGTCAAGGGTCCAGGGGACAGCAAAATCAGCCCCAGCATTTT,CASSQGSRGQQNQPQHF
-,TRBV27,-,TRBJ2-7,TGTGCCAGCTCGCGGGCAGGGTCAAGCTCCTACGAGCAGTACTTC,CASSRAGSSSYEQYF
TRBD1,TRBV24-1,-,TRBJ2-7,TGTGCCACCAGTGAAGGGGGCCTTCTCGAGCAGTACTTC,CATSEGGLLEQYF
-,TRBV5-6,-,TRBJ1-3,TGTGCCAGCAGCTTGGGTCCAGAGACGTATTTT,CASSLGPETYF
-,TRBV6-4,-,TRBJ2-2,TGTGCCAGCAGTGAGACTAGTGATAACACCGGGGAGCTGTTTTTT,CASSETSDNTGELFF
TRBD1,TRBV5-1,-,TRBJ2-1,TGCGCCAGCAGCTTGGGACAGGGGGCCGATGAGCAGTTCTTC,CASSLGQGADEQFF
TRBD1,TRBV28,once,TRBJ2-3,TGTGCCAGTTCCTATACCGGGACAGGTACAGATACGCAGTATTTT,CASSYTGTGTDTQYF
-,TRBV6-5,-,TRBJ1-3,TGTGCCAGCAGTTATAATACAGGGTTGCCGGGAAACACCATATATTTT,CASSYNTGLPGNTIYF
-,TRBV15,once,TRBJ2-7,TGTGCCACCAGCAGGGGAAGACAGCCCCCCTACGAGCAGTACTTC,CATSRGRQPPYEQYF
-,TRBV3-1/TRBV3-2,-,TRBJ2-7,TGTGCCAGCAGCCAAGACAACGGACACTACGAGCAGTACTTC,CASSQDNGHYEQYF
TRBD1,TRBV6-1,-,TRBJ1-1,TGTGCCAGCAGTGAACTGGGACAGGGTAGGGCTGAAGCTTTCTTT,CASSELGQGRAEAFF
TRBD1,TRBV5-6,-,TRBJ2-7,TGTGCCAGCAGCGCCGGGACAGGGGTACTAGCAGTCTCCTACGAGCAGTACTTC,CASSAGTGVLAVSYEQYF
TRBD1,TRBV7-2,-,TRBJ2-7,TGTGCCAGCAGCTTAGCGACAGGGGGCACCTACGAGCAGTACTTC,CASSLATGGTYEQYF
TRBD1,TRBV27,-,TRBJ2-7,TGTGCCAGCAGTTTATCCCCCTTGGGGACAGATACGTACGAGCAGTACTTC,CASSLSPLGTDTYEQYF
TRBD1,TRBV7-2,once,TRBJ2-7,TGTGCCAGCAGTTCGGGACAGGCATACTACGAGCAGTACTTC,CASSSGQAYYEQYF
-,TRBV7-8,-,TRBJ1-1,TGTGCCAGCAGCTTAGGAAGGACGTCTCGCACTGAAGCTTTCTTT,CASSLGRTSRTEAFF
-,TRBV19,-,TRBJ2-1,TGTGCCAGTAGTAATGAGCAGTTCTTC,CASSNEQFF
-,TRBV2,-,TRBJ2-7,TGTGCTCACGGCGGGAACTCCTACGAGCAGTACTTC,CAHGGNSYEQYF
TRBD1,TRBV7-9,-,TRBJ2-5,TGTGCCAGCAGCCCCTGGACAGGAGTCCAAGAGACCCAGTACTTC,CASSPWTGVQETQYF
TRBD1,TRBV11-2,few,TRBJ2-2,TGTGCCAGCAGCTTAGGGACAGGGACCGGGGAGCTGTTTTTT,CASSLGTGTGELFF
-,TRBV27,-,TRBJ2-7,TGTGCCAGCAGCTCGGGACATCCCTACGAGCAGTACTTC,CASSSGHPYEQYF
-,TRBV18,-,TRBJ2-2,TGTGCCAGCTCACCCCAACCTGGGATGAACACCGGGGAGCTGTTTTTT,CASSPQPGMNTGELFF
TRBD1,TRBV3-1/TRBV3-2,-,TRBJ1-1,TGTGCCAGCAGCCAAGTAGGACAGGGGGAAGCTTTCTTT,CASSQVGQGEAFF
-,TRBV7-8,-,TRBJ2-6,TGTGCCAGCAGCTTAGCAGGGGGGGTGGCTGGGGCCAACGTCCTGACTTTC,CASSLAGGVAGANVLTF
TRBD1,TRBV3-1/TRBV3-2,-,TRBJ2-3,TGTGCCAGCAGCCTACAGGGGGCCGGGTTAGATACGCAGTATTTT,CASSLQGAGLDTQYF
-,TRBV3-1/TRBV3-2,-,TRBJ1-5,TGTGCCAGCAGCCAGTCCTCCCTCCAAAGCCTGCCGGGAGATCAGCCCCAGCATTTT,CASSQSSLQSLPGDQPQHF
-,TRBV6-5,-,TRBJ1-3,TGTGCCAGCACCCCCCGGCCGAGCTCTGGAAACACCATATATTTT,CASTPRPSSGNTIYF
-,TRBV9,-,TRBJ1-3,TGTGCCAGCAGCGGGTTCGGGAGCAAGTCTGGAAACACCATATATTTT,CASSGFGSKSGNTIYF
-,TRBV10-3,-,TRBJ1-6,TGTGCCATCCGACGAGAGGCGGTTAATTCACCCCTCCACTTT,CAIRREAVNSPLHF
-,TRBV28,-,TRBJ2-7,TGTGCCAGCAGTCCCCCAACAGGGGTAAGGCGGGACCGCCAGTACGAGCAGTACTTC,CASSPPTGVRRDRQYEQYF